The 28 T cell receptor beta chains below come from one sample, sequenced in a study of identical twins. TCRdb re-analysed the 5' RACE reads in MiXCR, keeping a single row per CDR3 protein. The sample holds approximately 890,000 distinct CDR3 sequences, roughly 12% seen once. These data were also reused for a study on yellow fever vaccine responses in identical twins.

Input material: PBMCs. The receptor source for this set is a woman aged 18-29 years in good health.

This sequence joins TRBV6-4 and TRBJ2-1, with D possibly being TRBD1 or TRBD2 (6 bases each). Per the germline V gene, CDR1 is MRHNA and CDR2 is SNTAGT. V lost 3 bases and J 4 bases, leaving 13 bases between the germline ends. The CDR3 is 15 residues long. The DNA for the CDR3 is TGTGCCAGCAGTGAGCCGGGGGCGGGTTACAATGAGCAGTTCTTC. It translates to CASSEPGAGYNEQFF.

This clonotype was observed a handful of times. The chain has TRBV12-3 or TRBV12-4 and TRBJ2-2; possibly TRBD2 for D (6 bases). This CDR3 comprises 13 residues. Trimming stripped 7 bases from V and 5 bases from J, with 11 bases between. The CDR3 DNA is TGTGCCAGCACCGACGGGAGAACCGGGGAGCTGTTTTTT. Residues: CASTDGRTGELFF.

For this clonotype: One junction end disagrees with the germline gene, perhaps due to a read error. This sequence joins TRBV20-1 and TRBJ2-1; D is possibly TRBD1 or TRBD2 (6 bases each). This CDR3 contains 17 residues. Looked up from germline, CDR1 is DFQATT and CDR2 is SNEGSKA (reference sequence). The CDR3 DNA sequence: TGCTGTGCTAGAGATACCCTCGGTGGGGGGCTCCCCGATGAGCAGTTCTTC. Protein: CCARDTLGGGLPDEQFF.

The CDR3 DNA sequence: TGCAGTGCTTCCCGGGACAGAGGGAGAACGGAGCAGTACTTC. The encoded protein is CSASRDRGRTEQYF. The V gene is TRBV20-1, the J gene TRBJ2-7; TRBD1 agrees at 7 bases. CDR3 size: 14 residues. The germline gives CDR1 DFQATT, CDR2 SNEGSKA (reference sequence). V trimming: 5 bases; J trimming: 7 bases; junction bases outside the gene matches: 14.

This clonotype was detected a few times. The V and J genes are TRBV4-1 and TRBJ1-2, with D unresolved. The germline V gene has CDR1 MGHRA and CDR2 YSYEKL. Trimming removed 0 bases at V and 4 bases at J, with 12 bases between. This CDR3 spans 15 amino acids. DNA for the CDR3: TGCGCCAGCAGCCAAGATCCCACTATAGCCTATGGCTACACCTTC. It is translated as CASSQDPTIAYGYTF.

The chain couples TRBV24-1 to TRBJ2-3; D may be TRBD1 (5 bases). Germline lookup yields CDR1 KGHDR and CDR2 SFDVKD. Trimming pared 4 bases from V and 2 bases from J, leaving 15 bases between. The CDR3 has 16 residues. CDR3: CATSDSRADFTDTQYF. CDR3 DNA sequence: TGTGCCACCAGTGACTCCAGGGCCGACTTCACAGATACGCAGTATTTT.

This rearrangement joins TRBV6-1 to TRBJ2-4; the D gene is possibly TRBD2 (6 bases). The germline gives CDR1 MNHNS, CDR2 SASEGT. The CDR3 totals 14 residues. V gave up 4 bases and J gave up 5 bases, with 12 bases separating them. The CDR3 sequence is CASSGGDPQNIQYF. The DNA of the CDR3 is TGTGCCAGCAGTGGCGGGGACCCCCAAAACATTCAGTACTTC.

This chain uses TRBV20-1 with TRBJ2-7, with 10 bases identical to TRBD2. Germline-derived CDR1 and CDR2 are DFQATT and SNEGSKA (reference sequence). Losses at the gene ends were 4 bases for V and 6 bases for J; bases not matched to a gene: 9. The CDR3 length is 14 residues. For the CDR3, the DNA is TGCAGTGCTACCTGGACTAGCGGCCCCTCCGAGCAGTACTTC. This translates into CSATWTSGPSEQYF.

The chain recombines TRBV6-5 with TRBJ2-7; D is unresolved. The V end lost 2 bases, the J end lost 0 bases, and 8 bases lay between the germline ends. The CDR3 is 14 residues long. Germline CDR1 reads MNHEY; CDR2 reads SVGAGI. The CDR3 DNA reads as TGTGCCAGCAGTTACGGCAGATACTCCTACGAGCAGTACGTC. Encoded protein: CASSYGRYSYEQYV.

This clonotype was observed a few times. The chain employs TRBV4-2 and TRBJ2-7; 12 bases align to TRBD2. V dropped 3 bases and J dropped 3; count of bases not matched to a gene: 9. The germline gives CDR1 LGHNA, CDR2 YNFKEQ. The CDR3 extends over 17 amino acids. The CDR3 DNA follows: TGTGCCAGCAGCCAGGACACTAGCGGGAGGATTGGCTACGAGCAGTACTTC. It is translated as CASSQDTSGRIGYEQYF.

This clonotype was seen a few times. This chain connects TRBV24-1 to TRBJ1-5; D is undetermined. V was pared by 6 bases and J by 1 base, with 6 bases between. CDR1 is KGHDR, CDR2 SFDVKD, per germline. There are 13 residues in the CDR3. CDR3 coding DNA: TGTGCCACCAGTCAAACGAGCAATCAGCCCCAGCATTTT. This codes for CATSQTSNQPQHF.

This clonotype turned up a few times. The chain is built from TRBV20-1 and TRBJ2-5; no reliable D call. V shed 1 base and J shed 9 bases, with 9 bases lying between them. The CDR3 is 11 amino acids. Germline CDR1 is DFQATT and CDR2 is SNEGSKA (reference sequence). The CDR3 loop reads CSARASQSQYF. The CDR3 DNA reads TGCAGTGCTAGAGCCAGTCAGTCCCAGTACTTC.

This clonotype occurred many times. The CDR3 DNA sequence: TGTGCCAGCAGTCCCTCGGACAGGGGTAGGACTGAAGCTTTCTTT. It yields the protein CASSPSDRGRTEAFF. J is TRBJ1-1 and V is TRBV12-3 or TRBV12-4; 9 nucleotides align to TRBD1. Trimming took 5 bases from V and 5 from J; bases not matched to a gene: 9. The CDR3 loop spans 15 amino acids.

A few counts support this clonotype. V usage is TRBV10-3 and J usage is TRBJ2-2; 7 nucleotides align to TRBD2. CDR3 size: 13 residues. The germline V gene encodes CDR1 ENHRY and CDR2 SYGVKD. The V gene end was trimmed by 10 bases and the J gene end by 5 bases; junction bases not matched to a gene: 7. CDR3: CATWTRETGELFF. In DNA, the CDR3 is TGTGCCACCTGGACTAGGGAAACCGGGGAGCTGTTTTTT.

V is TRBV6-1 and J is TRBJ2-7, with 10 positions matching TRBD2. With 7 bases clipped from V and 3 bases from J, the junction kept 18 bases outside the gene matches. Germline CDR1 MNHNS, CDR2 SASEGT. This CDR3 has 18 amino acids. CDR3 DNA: TGTGCCAGCACCCTGAGGAGCGGGGGGGCCTTTCTAGACTACGAGCAGTACGTC. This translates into CASTLRSGGAFLDYEQYV.

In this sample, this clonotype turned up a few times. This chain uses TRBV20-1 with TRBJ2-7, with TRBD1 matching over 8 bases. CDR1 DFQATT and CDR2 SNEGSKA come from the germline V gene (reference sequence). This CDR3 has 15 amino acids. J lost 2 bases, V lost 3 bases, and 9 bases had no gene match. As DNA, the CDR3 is TGCAGTGCTAGGTCTCAGGGGGCTTCTCCCTACGAGCAGTACTTC. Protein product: CSARSQGASPYEQYF.

The CDR3 reads CASSLVGQGYNSPLHF. The CDR3 DNA follows: TGTGCCAGCAGTTTAGTGGGACAGGGGTATAATTCACCCCTCCACTTT. The chain has TRBV12-3 or TRBV12-4 and TRBJ1-6; TRBD1 agrees at 10 bases. V shed 1 base and J 4 bases; nucleotides not matched to a gene: 1. This CDR3 has 16 amino acids.

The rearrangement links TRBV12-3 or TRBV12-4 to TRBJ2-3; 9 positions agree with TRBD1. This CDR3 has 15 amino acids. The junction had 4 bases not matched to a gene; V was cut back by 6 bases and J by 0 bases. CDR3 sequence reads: CASRGQGLSTDTQYF. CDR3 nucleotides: TGTGCCAGCAGGGGACAGGGCTTAAGCACAGATACGCAGTATTTT.

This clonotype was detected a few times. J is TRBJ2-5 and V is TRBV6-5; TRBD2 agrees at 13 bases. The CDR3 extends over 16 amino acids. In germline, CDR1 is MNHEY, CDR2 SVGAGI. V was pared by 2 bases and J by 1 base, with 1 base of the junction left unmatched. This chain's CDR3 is CASSYGLAGAQETQYF. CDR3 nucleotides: TGTGCCAGCAGTTACGGACTAGCGGGAGCCCAAGAGACCCAGTACTTC.

CDR3 sequence (DNA): TGTGCCAGCTCACGACTCGACAGGGCCATCAATCAGCCCCAGCATTTT. It encodes CASSRLDRAINQPQHF. The V gene is TRBV18, the J gene TRBJ1-5; 7 positions match TRBD1. The CDR3 covers 16 residues. With V trimmed by 4 bases and J by 3 bases, 9 bases remained unmatched. The germline V gene encodes CDR1 KGHSH and CDR2 LQKENI.

The CDR3 coding sequence is TGTGCCAGCAGTTTTATGTGGGGCGCAACGGACTCGAACACTGAAGCTTTCTTT. Translation gives CASSFMWGATDSNTEAFF. V and J are TRBV6-5 and TRBJ1-1; possible D gene TRBD1, 5 bases. In germline, CDR1 is MNHEY, CDR2 SVGAGI. Between the trimmed V and J ends, which lost 4 bases and 1 base, there was a span of 22 bases. CDR3 size: 18 residues.

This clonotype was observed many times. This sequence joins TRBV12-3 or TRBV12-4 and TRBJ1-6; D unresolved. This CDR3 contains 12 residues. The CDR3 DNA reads TGTGCATCCCGGGCTGCGAGTTCACCCCTCCACTTT. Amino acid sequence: CASRAASSPLHF.

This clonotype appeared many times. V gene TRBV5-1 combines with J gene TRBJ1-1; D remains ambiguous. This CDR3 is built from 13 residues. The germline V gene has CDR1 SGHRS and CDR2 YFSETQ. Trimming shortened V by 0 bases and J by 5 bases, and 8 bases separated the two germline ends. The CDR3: CASSLGGKTEAFF. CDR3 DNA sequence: TGCGCCAGCAGCTTGGGTGGGAAGACTGAAGCTTTCTTT.

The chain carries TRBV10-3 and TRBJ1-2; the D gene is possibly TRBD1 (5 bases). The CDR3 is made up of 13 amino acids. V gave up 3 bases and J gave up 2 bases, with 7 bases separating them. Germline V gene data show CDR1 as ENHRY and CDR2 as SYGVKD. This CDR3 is CAISDGGNYGYTF. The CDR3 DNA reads TGTGCCATCAGTGATGGGGGGAACTATGGCTACACCTTC.

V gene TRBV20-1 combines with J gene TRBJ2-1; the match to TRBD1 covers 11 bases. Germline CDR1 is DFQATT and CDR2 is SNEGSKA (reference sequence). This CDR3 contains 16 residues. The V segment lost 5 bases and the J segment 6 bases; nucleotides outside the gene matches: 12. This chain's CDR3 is CSARANRDRGINEQFF. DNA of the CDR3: TGCAGTGCTCGCGCAAACCGGGACAGGGGGATCAATGAGCAGTTCTTC.

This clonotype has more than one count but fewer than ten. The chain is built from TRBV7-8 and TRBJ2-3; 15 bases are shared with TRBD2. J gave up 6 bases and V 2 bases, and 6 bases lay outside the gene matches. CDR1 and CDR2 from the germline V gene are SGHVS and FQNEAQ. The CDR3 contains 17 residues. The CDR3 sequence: CASSLLPGLAGGDTQYF. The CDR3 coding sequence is TGTGCCAGCAGCTTACTCCCGGGACTAGCGGGAGGCGATACGCAGTATTTT.

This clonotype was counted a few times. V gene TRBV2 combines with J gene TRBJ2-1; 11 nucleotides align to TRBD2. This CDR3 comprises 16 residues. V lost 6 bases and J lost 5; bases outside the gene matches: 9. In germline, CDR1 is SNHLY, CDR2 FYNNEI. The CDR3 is CASRATSGGHHNEQFF. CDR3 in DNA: TGTGCCAGCAGGGCCACTAGCGGGGGTCATCACAATGAGCAGTTCTTC.

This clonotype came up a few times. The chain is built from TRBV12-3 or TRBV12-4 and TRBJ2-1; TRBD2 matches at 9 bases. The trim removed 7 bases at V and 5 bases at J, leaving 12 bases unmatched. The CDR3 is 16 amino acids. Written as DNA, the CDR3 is TGTGCCAGCACATTAATAGCGGGAGCTGCCCACAATGAGCAGTTCTTC. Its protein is CASTLIAGAAHNEQFF.